These 2 T cell receptor beta chains were sequenced from one sample in a study of T cell responses to AZD1222 COVID-19 vaccine. Clones were read by immunoSEQ multiplex PCR, and TCRdb kept only the in-frame ones, dropping some. The sample lists more than 80,000 clones, approximately 91% occurring once. The sequences come from peripheral blood, collected on day 0 of AZD1222 vaccination. The source of these receptors is an adult in good health.

CDR3 residues: CASSLGPGVSQYF. In DNA, the CDR3 is TGTGCCAGCAGTTTAGGCCCCGGGGTGTCCCAGTACTTC. The chain joins TRBV28 to TRBJ2-5; possible D gene TRBD2, 5 bases. Trimming pared 2 bases from V and 9 bases from J, leaving 13 bases between. This CDR3 region has 13 residues. CDR1 is MDHEN, CDR2 SYDVKM, per germline.

The J gene is TRBJ1-3, the V gene TRBV7-6; 8 nucleotides agree with TRBD1. Trimming at V came to 0 bases and at J to 2 bases, leaving 3 bases not matched to a gene. This CDR3 contains 16 residues. Looked up from germline, CDR1 is SGHVS and CDR2 is FNYEAQ. CDR3 residues: CASSLAGQGAGNTIYF. DNA of the CDR3: TGTGCCAGCAGCTTAGCAGGACAGGGAGCTGGAAACACCATATATTTT.